These 6 T cell receptor beta chains share one sample of origin, sequenced in a study of T cell responses to AZD1222 COVID-19 vaccine. Profiling relied on immunoSEQ multiplex PCR, and the TCRdb table lists in-frame clones only, not all of them. Here the sample spans 120,000 or so clones, around 92% being singletons. Material: peripheral blood, obtained 28 days after the second AZD1222 dose. The source of these receptors is an adult who received the AZD1222 COVID-19 vaccine.

This chain links TRBV3-1 (or the pseudogene TRBV3-2) with TRBJ2-3, with a possible D match to TRBD2 (5 bases). V was clipped by 3 bases and J by 1 base, with 17 bases between them. CDR1 is LGHDT, CDR2 YNNKEL, per germline (reference sequence). The CDR3 has 17 residues. CDR3 bases: TGTGCCAGCAGCCAGGCCCCCCTAGCAGGACGCACAGATACGCAGTATTTT. As protein: CASSQAPLAGRTDTQYF.

This chain uses TRBV5-1 with TRBJ2-7; tentative D call: TRBD2 (6 bases). V was clipped by 4 bases and J by 2 bases, with 22 bases between them. The CDR3 contains 17 residues. Germline V gives CDR1 SGHRS, CDR2 YFSETQ. In DNA form, the CDR3 reads TGCGCCAGCAGCATCGAAGGAGGGTTTATGGCGGCCTACGAGCAGTACTTC. Translating it yields CASSIEGGFMAAYEQYF.

About this clone: Other DNA sequences in this sample translate to the same CDR3. The chain uses TRBV18 and TRBJ2-7; the match to TRBD1 covers 7 bases. V was pared by 3 bases and J by 2 bases, with 4 bases of the junction left unmatched. CDR1 is KGHSH and CDR2 is LQKENI in the germline V gene. The CDR3 length is 14 residues. CDR3 sequence reads: CASSPRQGAYEQYF. The CDR3 DNA reads TGTGCCAGCTCACCGCGGCAGGGGGCCTACGAGCAGTACTTC.

The genes are TRBV28 and TRBJ1-2; D not resolved. Germline CDR1 reads MDHEN; CDR2 reads SYDVKM. V was clipped by 7 bases and J by 5 bases, with 8 bases between them. The CDR3 consists of 11 residues. For the CDR3, the DNA is TGTGCCAGCATGATGTTATATGGCTACACCTTC. Encoded protein: CASMMLYGYTF.

The chain is built from TRBV28 and TRBJ1-6, with D uncertain. V lost 2 bases, J lost 5 bases, and 13 bases lay in between. This CDR3 is built from 16 residues. CDR1 is MDHEN, CDR2 SYDVKM, per germline. The CDR3 region has the DNA TGTGCCAGCAGTTTAAATCGGCGGCGGGATAATTCACCCCTCCACTTT. Amino acid sequence: CASSLNRRRDNSPLHF.

This chain links TRBV13 with TRBJ2-1, with TRBD1 matching over 9 bases. The V segment lost 5 bases and the J segment 4 bases; nucleotides outside the gene matches: 9. This CDR3 contains 16 residues. CDR1 and CDR2 (germline): PRHDT, FYEKMQ (reference sequence). Here the CDR3 DNA reads TGTGCCAGCAGCGCATCGGGGGACAGGGTATACAATGAGCAGTTCTTC. It yields the protein CASSASGDRVYNEQFF.